This T cell receptor (beta chain) appears in the sequencing data of a study of response to subunit inactivated influenza vaccine. Study conclusions and caveats: The authors proposed limited new T cell recruitment per seasonal influenza vaccination.

This CDR3 comprises 13 residues. Germline V gene data show CDR1 as DFQATT and CDR2 as SNEGSKA (reference sequence). Trimming took 6 bases from V and 2 from J, leaving 13 bases between them. Remarks on this clonotype: Antigen unknown.

TCRdb reprocessed the RT-PCR reads with MiXCR, giving one entry per CDR3 protein. The table shows about 570,000 distinct CDR3 sequences, with 12% occurring only once. The chain is built from TRBV20-1 and TRBJ2-5; tentatively, D is TRBD2 (6 bases). The sequenced sample was PBMCs from blood, obtained on the day of vaccination. The receptor's source is a middle-aged man who received an inactivated influenza vaccine. CDR3 in amino acids: CSANTGRQETQYF. The CDR3 bases are TGCAGTGCCAATACCGGGAGACAAGAGACCCAGTACTTC.